This TCR beta chain derives from a study of vaccination effects on CD4 cells after COVID-19. About the study: Relative to the second dose, post-vaccine samples were obtained a median of 72 days later.

With regard to this clone: What it recognizes is unknown.

Data came from immunoSEQ multiplex PCR; TCRdb stores just in-frame clones and leaves some out. The profile shows approximately 74,000 clones, under 85% of them singletons. Within the ViraFEST assay, antigen-specific CD4+ T cells underwent expansion with viral peptide pools prior to sequencing. Following 10 days of culture, CD4+ T cells were isolated. Participants were given two doses of BNT162b2 or mRNA-1273 vaccine. The CDR3 runs to 16 residues. CDR1 and CDR2 (germline): SGHKS, YYEKEE (reference sequence). V lost 2 bases and J lost 5; bases outside the gene matches: 7. Sequenced here: CD4+ T cells from PBMCs cultured with HCoV-OC43 spike peptides, sampled after COVID-19 vaccination. Subset here: HCoV-OC43 spike overlapping peptide pool stimulation. This receptor was identified in a human donor who received a COVID-19 vaccine. V gene TRBV5-5 combines with J gene TRBJ2-2, with 9 bases aligning to TRBD1. The CDR3 sequence is CASSLTPGQGTGELFF. The CDR3 coding sequence is TGTGCCAGCAGCTTAACACCGGGACAGGGAACCGGGGAGCTGTTTTTT.